The 11 T cell receptor beta chains below were found in one sample sequenced in a study of blood T cell repertoires in COVID-19. Libraries were prepared by immunoSEQ multiplex PCR; TCRdb keeps only in-frame clonotypes and omits some of them. Of some 59,000 clones detected, roughly 80% appear once; the ten largest clones hold less than 25%. Source material: peripheral blood. These receptors all come from a man older than 75 with active or convalescent COVID-19.

The V call is TRBV5-1, the J call TRBJ2-2; TRBD2 matches 8 bases. The CDR3 totals 16 residues. The germline V gene encodes CDR1 SGHRS and CDR2 YFSETQ. V was pared by 5 bases and J by 6 bases, with 12 bases of the junction left unmatched. This CDR3 is CASRPTGTSRSGELFF. DNA for the CDR3: TGCGCCAGCAGGCCTACCGGGACTAGTAGGTCCGGGGAGCTGTTTTTT.

The chain combines TRBV6-2 or TRBV6-3 with TRBJ2-1, with unresolved D. V was trimmed by 2 bases and J by 13 bases, leaving 12 bases between them. Per germline, CDR1 MNHEY and CDR2 SVGEGT. The CDR3 contains 12 residues. The CDR3 coding sequence is TGTGCCAGCAGTTACACTTGGGCCGGACAGTTCTTC. Protein: CASSYTWAGQFF.

The CDR3 coding sequence is TGTGCCAGCAGCCAATCGGACAGGGCTGGTCAGCCCCAGCATTTT. Encoded protein: CASSQSDRAGQPQHF. The chain carries TRBV3-1 (or the pseudogene TRBV3-2) and TRBJ1-5; 8 positions match TRBD1. The ends lost 2 bases at V and 6 bases at J; junction bases unmatched: 6. The CDR3 sequence is 15 residues long. CDR1 is LGHDT and CDR2 is YNNKEL in the germline V gene (reference sequence).

The chain is built from TRBV7-6 and TRBJ2-2; 8 bases fit TRBD1. The CDR3 extends over 17 amino acids. J gave up 4 bases and V 6 bases, and 13 bases lay outside the gene matches. The germline CDR1 and CDR2 sequences are SGHVS and FNYEAQ. CDR3 amino acids: CASRKVPGQGSTGELFF. CDR3 in DNA: TGTGCCAGCAGAAAAGTCCCAGGACAGGGATCCACCGGGGAGCTGTTTTTT. The complete variable domain, with remaining parts taken from reference TRBV7-6 and TRBJ2-2, reads GAGVSQSPRYKVTKRGQDVALRCDPISGHVSLYWYRQALGQGPEFLTYFNYEAQQDKSGLPNDRFSAERPEGSISTLTIQRTEQRDSAMYRCASRKVPGQGSTGELFFGEGSRLTVL.

This clone showed up just a few times. The chain recombines TRBV27 with TRBJ2-2, with D hard to call. There are 14 residues in the CDR3. V was clipped by 2 bases and J by 1 base, with 5 bases between them. CDR1 and CDR2 from the germline V gene are MNHEY and SMNVEV (reference sequence). CDR3 residues: CASSLELNTGELFF. The DNA for the CDR3 is TGTGCCAGCAGTTTAGAGTTGAACACCGGGGAGCTGTTTTTT.

The chain has TRBV13 and TRBJ1-5, with D possibly TRBD1 on 5 matching bases. V dropped 3 bases and J dropped 4 bases, with 10 bases sitting between them. CDR3 length: 14 amino acids. The germline CDR1 and CDR2 sequences are PRHDT and FYEKMQ (reference sequence). CDR3 residues: CASSFGAGNQPQHF. The CDR3 DNA follows: TGTGCCAGCAGCTTTGGGGCGGGAAATCAGCCCCAGCATTTT.

The chain joins TRBV5-1 to TRBJ2-1, with TRBD2 identical over 8 bases. V lost 6 bases, J lost 7 bases, and 12 bases stayed unmatched. The CDR3 has 15 residues. Germline-derived CDR1 and CDR2 are SGHRS and YFSETQ. DNA of the CDR3: TGCGCCAGCACCCCGGAGGCGGGGGGAGGGAATGAGCAGTTCTTC. This gives the protein CASTPEAGGGNEQFF.

The count of this clone is one. The gene calls are TRBV7-8 and TRBJ2-3, with 12 bases that match TRBD2. The V gene end was trimmed by 5 bases and the J gene end by 0 bases; junction bases not matched to a gene: 6. The CDR3 runs 17 residues. The V gene's germline CDR1 is SGHVS and CDR2 FQNEAQ. This CDR3 is CASSQGLAGHSTDTQYF. CDR3 DNA: TGTGCCAGCAGCCAAGGACTAGCGGGACATAGCACAGATACGCAGTATTTT.

The rearrangement links TRBV18 to TRBJ1-1, with a weak D call TRBD1 (6 bases). Trimming cost V 3 bases and J 11 bases, with 13 bases left between them. Germline assignment: CDR1 KGHSH and CDR2 LQKENI. The CDR3 length is 12 residues. CDR3 in amino acids: CASSPGHPLAFF. CDR3 DNA: TGTGCCAGCTCACCGGGACACCCGTTGGCTTTCTTT.

The J gene is TRBJ2-7, the V gene TRBV13; D perhaps matches TRBD2 (6 bases). The CDR3 covers 14 residues. Germline V gives CDR1 PRHDT, CDR2 FYEKMQ (reference sequence). Trimming stripped 7 bases from V and 2 bases from J, with 15 bases between. The CDR3 protein is CASNRAWGAYEQYF. CDR3 coding DNA: TGTGCCAGCAACCGGGCCTGGGGGGCCTACGAGCAGTACTTC.

The genes are TRBV19 and TRBJ1-2; D possibly corresponds to TRBD1 (6 bases). The length of the CDR3 is 16 residues. The V end was cut by 2 bases, the J end by 4 bases, with 17 bases between. CDR1 is LNHDA, CDR2 SQIVND, per germline (reference sequence). The CDR3 nucleotides read TGTGCCAGTAGTATACATAACTCCCGGACAGTCTATGGCTACACCTTC. It yields the protein CASSIHNSRTVYGYTF.